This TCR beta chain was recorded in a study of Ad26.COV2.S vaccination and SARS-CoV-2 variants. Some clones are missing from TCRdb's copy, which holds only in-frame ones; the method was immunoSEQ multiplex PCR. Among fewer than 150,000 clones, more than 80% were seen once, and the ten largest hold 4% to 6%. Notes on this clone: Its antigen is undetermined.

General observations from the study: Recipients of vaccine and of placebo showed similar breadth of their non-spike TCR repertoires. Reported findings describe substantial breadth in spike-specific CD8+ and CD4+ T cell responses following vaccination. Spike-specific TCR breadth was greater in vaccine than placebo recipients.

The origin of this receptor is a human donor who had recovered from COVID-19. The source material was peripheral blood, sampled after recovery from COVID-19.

Written as DNA, the CDR3 is TGTGCCTGGAGTGTAGCCCACGAGCAGTACTTC. Protein: CAWSVAHEQYF. J is TRBJ2-7 and V is TRBV30, with no clear D. The length of the CDR3 is 11 residues. Looked up from germline, CDR1 is GTSNPN and CDR2 is SVGIG (reference sequence). Trimming pared 0 bases from V and 5 bases from J, leaving 5 bases between.